The source of this T cell receptor beta chain is a study of response to subunit inactivated influenza vaccine. MiXCR, applied by TCRdb to the RT-PCR reads, yields one record per CDR3 protein. The repertoire holds hundreds of thousands of distinct CDR3 sequences, with approximately 15% as singletons. Per germline, CDR1 SNHLY and CDR2 FYNNEI. The trim removed 4 bases at V and 1 base at J, leaving 0 bases unmatched. The CDR3 is made up of 15 amino acids. This clonotype was seen more than once but under ten times. The antigen remains undetermined. Notes on the study in general: The study's authors posited that every seasonal influenza vaccination enlists few new T cells.

Specimen: PBMCs from blood, collected roughly 2 weeks before vaccination. The clonotype was recovered from a man aged 45-60 years who received an inactivated influenza vaccine. V and J are TRBV2 and TRBJ2-7; 14 bases line up with TRBD2. The CDR3 nucleotides read TGTGCCAGCAGTGGACTAGCGGGAGGGTCCTACGAGCAGTACTTC. Protein: CASSGLAGGSYEQYF.